This TCR beta chain was found in a study of CD8 T cells in ankylosing spondylitis. Study-level findings and limits: Clones linked to disease were reported to show significant enrichment in matched ankylosing spondylitis synovial fluid. What appeared characteristic of ankylosing spondylitis blood was a TCR beta motif of fewer than ten highly homologous variants. Earlier studies detected some motif variants in reactive arthritis synovial fluid and blood.

In this sample, this clonotype turned up a few times. Its antigen is still unknown. The V and J ends lost 7 bases and 4 bases respectively, with 11 bases between them. The length of the CDR3 is 12 residues. Germline-derived CDR1 and CDR2 are DFQATT and SNEGSKA (reference sequence). TCRdb reprocessed the 5' RACE reads with MiXCR, giving one entry per CDR3 protein. The table shows approximately 520,000 distinct CDR3 sequences, with about 5.2% occurring only once. The receptor's source is a male donor with ankylosing spondylitis. This chain uses TRBV20-1 with TRBJ2-1; TRBD1 might be the D (5 bases). The material sequenced was blood, either unsorted or a sorted T cell fraction (not recorded which). In nucleotides, the CDR3 is TGCAGTGGGTCAAGGGGATACAATGAGCAGTTCTTC. Encoded protein: CSGSRGYNEQFF.